Shown below are 7 T cell receptor beta chains from a single sample sequenced in a study of T cell changes during pregnancy in multiple sclerosis. Profiling relied on immunoSEQ multiplex PCR, and the TCRdb table lists in-frame clones only, not all of them. This table holds under 50,000 clones, just under 95% found once. Sequenced here: CD8+ T cells from peripheral blood mononuclear cells, sampled in the first trimester of pregnancy. Source of these receptors: a female donor with multiple sclerosis, enrolled in a pregnancy study.

V usage is TRBV6-1 and J usage is TRBJ1-1; 7 bases match TRBD1. J gave up 4 bases and V 4 bases, and 9 bases lay outside the gene matches. This CDR3 contains 15 residues. Germline V gives CDR1 MNHNS, CDR2 SASEGT. The CDR3, as DNA: TGTGCCAGCAGTGCGCGACAGGGATCGGGCACTGAAGCTTTCTTT. Translating gives CASSARQGSGTEAFF.

The chain is built from TRBV27 and TRBJ2-2; 10 bases map to TRBD2. V was clipped by 10 bases and J by 1 base; unmatched bases: 3. The length of the CDR3 is 14 residues. The V gene's germline CDR1 is MNHEY and CDR2 SMNVEV (reference sequence). The CDR3 region is CATLAGGNTGELFF. The CDR3, as DNA: TGTGCCACCTTAGCGGGAGGGAACACCGGGGAGCTGTTTTTT.

The genes are TRBV29-1 and TRBJ1-2; 9 bases match TRBD1. This CDR3 region has 14 residues. Germline trimming cut 7 bases from V and 8 bases from J; bases unmatched to any gene: 14. Germline loops: CDR1 SQVTM, CDR2 ANQGSEA. The CDR3 sequence: CSGLQGASEGGYTF. The CDR3 bases are TGCAGCGGACTACAGGGGGCGTCTGAAGGAGGCTACACCTTC.

The chain uses TRBV4-3 and TRBJ2-3, with 12 bases identical to TRBD2. This CDR3 has 16 residues. Germline values: CDR1 LGHNA, CDR2 YSLEER. The V segment lost 0 bases and the J segment 6 bases; nucleotides outside the gene matches: 4. The CDR3 nucleotides are TGCGCCAGCAGCCAAGATCGGCTAGCGGGAGGGGATACGCAGTATTTT. It specifies CASSQDRLAGGDTQYF.

The chain combines TRBV28 with TRBJ1-1, with D possibly TRBD1 on 5 matching bases. V lost 7 bases and J lost 1, with 19 bases in between. This CDR3 spans 16 amino acids. CDR1 is MDHEN, CDR2 SYDVKM, per germline. The chain's CDR3 is CASTPPGGVTNTEAFF. CDR3 in DNA: TGTGCCAGCACGCCGCCAGGAGGGGTTACGAACACTGAAGCTTTCTTT.

The chain recombines TRBV7-3 with TRBJ2-7; tentatively, D is TRBD2 (6 bases). Germline V lookup: CDR1 SGHTA, CDR2 FQGTGA. There are 14 residues in the CDR3. V shed 0 bases and J shed 5 bases, with 11 bases lying between them. The CDR3 DNA reads as TGTGCCAGCAGCTTAACGGGGGGTACCGACGAGCAGTACTTC. It encodes CASSLTGGTDEQYF.

The chain links TRBV5-1 to TRBJ1-5; D is perhaps TRBD1 (6 bases). The ends were cut back, 0 bases at V and 1 base at J, with 14 bases in the middle. The CDR3 runs 17 residues. CDR1 and CDR2 from the germline V gene are SGHRS and YFSETQ. CDR3 DNA: TGCGCCAGCAGCTTGGATGCTGCAGGACAGAGCAATCAGCCCCAGCATTTT. Translating it yields CASSLDAAGQSNQPQHF.